One and the same sample provided the 6 T cell receptor beta chains below, sequenced in a study of T cells after yellow fever vaccination. TCRdb reprocessed the 5' RACE reads via MiXCR and lists one record per CDR3 protein. This repertoire shows almost 600,000 distinct CDR3 sequences, approximately 12% found once; its top ten account for around an eighth. The sequenced sample was PBMCs, obtained on the day of the yellow fever booster vaccination. The source is a man aged 25-45 years who received the YFV17D yellow fever vaccine.

The table lists this clonotype with a few counts. The V and J genes are TRBV20-1 and TRBJ2-1; 7 bases map to TRBD2. V lost 2 bases and J lost 6; bases outside the gene matches: 1. Germline V gene data show CDR1 as DFQATT and CDR2 as SNEGSKA (reference sequence). CDR3 length equals 12 residues. Here the CDR3 DNA reads TGCAGTGCTAGAAGACTAGCCAATGAGCAGTTCTTC. Residues: CSARRLANEQFF.

This clonotype was observed a few times. The chain couples TRBV24-1 to TRBJ1-2, with 8 bases matching TRBD1. V shed 5 bases, J shed 4 bases, and the junction held 2 bases outside the gene matches. CDR3 length: 13 residues. Germline V gives CDR1 KGHDR, CDR2 SFDVKD. The chain's CDR3 is CATSAGQGYGYTF. CDR3 nucleotide sequence: TGTGCCACCAGTGCTGGACAGGGCTATGGCTACACCTTC.

The chain has TRBV6-5 and TRBJ2-6, with D perhaps matching TRBD1 (6 bases). Trimming cost V 4 bases and J 0 bases, with 16 bases left between them. The germline gives CDR1 MNHEY, CDR2 SVGAGI. The CDR3 contains 18 residues. CDR3 coding DNA: TGTGCCAGCAGTTCCTATACAGGGCTCGGCTCTGGGGCCAACGTCCTGACTTTC. Its protein is CASSSYTGLGSGANVLTF.

The genes are TRBV25-1 and TRBJ2-3, with D perhaps TRBD2 (6 bases). The CDR3 consists of 12 residues. Germline CDR1 reads MGHDK; CDR2 reads SYGVNS. V lost 6 bases and J lost 4, with 8 bases in between. Here the CDR3 reads CASRGEADTQYF. As DNA, the CDR3 is TGTGCCAGCAGGGGGGAGGCAGATACGCAGTATTTT.

This clonotype has at least ten counts. The chain recombines TRBV10-1 with TRBJ2-3; no definite D call. Germline V CDR1 and CDR2: WNHNN, SYGVQD (reference sequence). The CDR3 runs to 14 residues. Trimming left V 4 bases short and J 4 bases short, with 12 bases between. The CDR3 sequence: CASSADQRADTQYF. The CDR3 nucleotides read TGCGCCAGCAGTGCGGACCAAAGGGCAGATACGCAGTATTTT.

This chain links TRBV18 with TRBJ2-1; D might be TRBD1 (5 bases). Germline V gives CDR1 KGHSH, CDR2 LQKENI. The CDR3 runs to 16 residues. Between the trimmed V and J ends, which lost 3 bases and 6 bases, there was a span of 18 bases. CDR3 residues: CASSPNIRADFNEQFF. The CDR3 nucleotides are TGTGCCAGCTCACCCAACATCAGGGCCGACTTCAATGAGCAGTTCTTC.